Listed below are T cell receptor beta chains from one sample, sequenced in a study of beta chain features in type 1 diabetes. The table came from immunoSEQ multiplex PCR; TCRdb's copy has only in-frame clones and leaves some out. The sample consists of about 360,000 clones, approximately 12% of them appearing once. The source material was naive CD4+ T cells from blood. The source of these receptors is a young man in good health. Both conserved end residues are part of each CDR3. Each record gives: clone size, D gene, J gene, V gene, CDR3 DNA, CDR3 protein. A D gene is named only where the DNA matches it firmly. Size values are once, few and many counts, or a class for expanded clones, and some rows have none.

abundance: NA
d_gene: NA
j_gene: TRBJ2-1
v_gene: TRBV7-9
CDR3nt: TGTGCCAGCAGCTTTGAACAGTCCTACGGTGAGCAGTTCTTC
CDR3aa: CASSFEQSYGEQFF

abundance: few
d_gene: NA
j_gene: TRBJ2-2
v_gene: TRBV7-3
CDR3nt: TGTGCCAGCAGCTTAACGCGAAACACCGGGGAGCTGTTTTTT
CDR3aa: CASSLTRNTGELFF

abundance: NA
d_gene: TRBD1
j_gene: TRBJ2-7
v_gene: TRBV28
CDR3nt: TGTGCCAGCAGTTCACCAGACAGGGGCATCTCCTACGAGCAGTACTTC
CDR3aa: CASSSPDRGISYEQYF

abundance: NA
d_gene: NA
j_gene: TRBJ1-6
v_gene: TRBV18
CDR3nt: TGTGCCAGCTCACCGGAGGGCACCAATTCACCCCTCCACTTT
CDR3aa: CASSPEGTNSPLHF

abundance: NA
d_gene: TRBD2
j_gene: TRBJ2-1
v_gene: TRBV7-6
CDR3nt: TGTGCCAGCAGCAAGACTAGCGGGGGGTCCCCCTACAATGAGCAGTTCTTC
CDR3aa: CASSKTSGGSPYNEQFF

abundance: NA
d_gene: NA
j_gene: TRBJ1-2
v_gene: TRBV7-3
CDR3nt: TGTGCCAGCAGCTTAGCACGGACAAATGTTATTGGCTACACCTTC
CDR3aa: CASSLARTNVIGYTF

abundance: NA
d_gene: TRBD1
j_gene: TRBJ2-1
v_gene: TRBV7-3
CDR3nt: TGTGCCAGCAGCCGGACAGGGGGCGGGAACAATGAGCAGTTCTTC
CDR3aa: CASSRTGGGNNEQFF

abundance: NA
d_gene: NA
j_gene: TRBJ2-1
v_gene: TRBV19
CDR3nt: TGTGCCAGTAGTCCCGGGACTTACTCCTACAATGAGCAGTTCTTC
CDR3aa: CASSPGTYSYNEQFF

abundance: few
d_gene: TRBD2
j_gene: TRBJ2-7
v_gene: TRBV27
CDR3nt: TGTGCCAGCAGTTTATATTACCCCGCGGGGGGCTACGAGCAGTACTTC
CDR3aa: CASSLYYPAGGYEQYF

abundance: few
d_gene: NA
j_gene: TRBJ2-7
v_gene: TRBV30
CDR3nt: TGTGCCTGGAGTTCCAACTACGAGCAGTACTTC
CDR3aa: CAWSSNYEQYF

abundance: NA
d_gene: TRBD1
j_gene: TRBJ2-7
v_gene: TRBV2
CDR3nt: TGTGCCAGCACTATCGACAGGGGGCAGTACGAGCAGTACTTC
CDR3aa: CASTIDRGQYEQYF

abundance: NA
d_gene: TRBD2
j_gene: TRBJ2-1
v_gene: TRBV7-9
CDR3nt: TGTGCCAGCAGCTTCGTCGGACTAGCGGGAGGAAGTGAGCAGTTCTTC
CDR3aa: CASSFVGLAGGSEQFF

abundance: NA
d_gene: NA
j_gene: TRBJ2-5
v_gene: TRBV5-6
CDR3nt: TGTGCCAGCAGCCCCTTCTGGCCCAGGACCCAGTACTTC
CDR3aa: CASSPFWPRTQYF

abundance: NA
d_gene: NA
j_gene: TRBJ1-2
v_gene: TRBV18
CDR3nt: TGTGCCAGCTCACCACCTGTGCGGCGACAGGGCTACACCTTC
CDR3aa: CASSPPVRRQGYTF

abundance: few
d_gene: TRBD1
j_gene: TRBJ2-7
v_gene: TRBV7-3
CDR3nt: TGTGCCAGCAGCTTAAGGGGGACAGGAGATTTCCACTACGAGCAGTACTTC
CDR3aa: CASSLRGTGDFHYEQYF

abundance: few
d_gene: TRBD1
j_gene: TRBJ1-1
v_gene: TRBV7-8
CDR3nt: TGTGCCAGCAGCTTAGCGACAGGGGAGGAAGCTTTCTTT
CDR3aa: CASSLATGEEAFF

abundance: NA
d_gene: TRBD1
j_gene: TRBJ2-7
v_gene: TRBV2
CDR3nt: TGTGCCAGCAGTTTGGAAGACAGGGCCTACGAGCAGTACTTC
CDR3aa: CASSLEDRAYEQYF

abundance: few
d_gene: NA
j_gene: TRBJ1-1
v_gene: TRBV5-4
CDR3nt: TGTGCCAGCAGTAAAGCGCTCACGGACACTGAAGCTTTCTTT
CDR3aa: CASSKALTDTEAFF

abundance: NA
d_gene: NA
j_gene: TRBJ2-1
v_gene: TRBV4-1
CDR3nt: TGCGCCAGCAGCCAAGATTCGCGGGGACCGGGCTACAATGAGCAGTTCTTC
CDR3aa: CASSQDSRGPGYNEQFF

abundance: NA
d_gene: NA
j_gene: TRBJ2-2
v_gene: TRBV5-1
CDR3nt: TGCGCCAGCAGCCCGGGACTTTGGACCGGGGAGCTGTTTTTT
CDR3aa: CASSPGLWTGELFF

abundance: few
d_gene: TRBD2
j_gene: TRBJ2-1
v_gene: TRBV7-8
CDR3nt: TGTGCCAGCAGCTGGACTAGCGCAAATGAGCAGTTCTTC
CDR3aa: CASSWTSANEQFF

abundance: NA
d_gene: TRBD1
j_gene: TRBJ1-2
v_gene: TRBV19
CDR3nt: TGTGCCAGTAGTATCGGGACAGGGGGCGTTAACTATGGCTACACCTTC
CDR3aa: CASSIGTGGVNYGYTF

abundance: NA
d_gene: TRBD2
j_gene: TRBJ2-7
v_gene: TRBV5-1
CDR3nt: TGCGCCAGCAGCTTGGCTAGCGGCTTTAGCTCCTACGAGCAGTACTTC
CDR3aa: CASSLASGFSSYEQYF

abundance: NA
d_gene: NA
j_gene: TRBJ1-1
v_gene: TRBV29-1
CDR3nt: TGCAGCGCCCGGGAGCAGGGCAACACTGAAGCTTTCTTT
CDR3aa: CSAREQGNTEAFF

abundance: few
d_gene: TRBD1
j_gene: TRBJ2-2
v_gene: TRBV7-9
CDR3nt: TGTGCCAGCAGCCCCGACAGGGGGCTGGGCGGGGAGCTGTTTTTT
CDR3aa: CASSPDRGLGGELFF

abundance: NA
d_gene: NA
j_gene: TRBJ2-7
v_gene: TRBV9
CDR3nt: TGTGCCAGCAGCCGCGGGACGGGCTCCTACGAGCAGTACTTC
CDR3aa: CASSRGTGSYEQYF

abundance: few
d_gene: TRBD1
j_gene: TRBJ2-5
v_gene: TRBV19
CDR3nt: TGTGCCAGTAGTATGGACAGGGTTCCCCAAGAGACCCAGTACTTC
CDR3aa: CASSMDRVPQETQYF

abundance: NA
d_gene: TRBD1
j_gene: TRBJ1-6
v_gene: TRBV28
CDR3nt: TGTGCCAGCAGTTTTACAGGGGATAATTCACCCCTCCACTTT
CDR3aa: CASSFTGDNSPLHF

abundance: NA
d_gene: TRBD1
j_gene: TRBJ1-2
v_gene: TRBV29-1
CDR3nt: TGCAGCGCGGACAGGGTGGCCAGGGTGGGCTATGGCTACACCTTC
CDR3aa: CSADRVARVGYGYTF

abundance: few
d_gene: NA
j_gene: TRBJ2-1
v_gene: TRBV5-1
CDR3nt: TGCGCCAGCAGCCGTGCTAGGCGGGCGAACAATGAGCAGTTCTTC
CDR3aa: CASSRARRANNEQFF

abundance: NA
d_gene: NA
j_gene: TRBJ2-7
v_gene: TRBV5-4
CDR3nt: TGTGCCAGCAGCTTGGGACAGGACGAGCAGTACTTC
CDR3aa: CASSLGQDEQYF

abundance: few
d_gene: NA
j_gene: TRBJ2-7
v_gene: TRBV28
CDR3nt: TGTGCCAGCAGTAGGCAGGGGAGGGACGAGCAGTACTTC
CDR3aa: CASSRQGRDEQYF

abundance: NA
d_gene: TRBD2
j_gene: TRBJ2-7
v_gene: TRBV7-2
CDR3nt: TGTGCCAGCAGCGCAAGTAGCGGGAGGGGCTACGAGCAGTACTTC
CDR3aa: CASSASSGRGYEQYF

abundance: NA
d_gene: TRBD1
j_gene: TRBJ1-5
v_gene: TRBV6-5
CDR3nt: TGTGCCAGCAGTCGGGACAGAAATAGCAATCAGCCCCAGCATTTT
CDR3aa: CASSRDRNSNQPQHF

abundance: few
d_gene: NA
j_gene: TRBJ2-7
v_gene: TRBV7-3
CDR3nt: TGTGCCAGCGCAATCGCATGGCAGGGTCGTTACGAGCAGTACTTC
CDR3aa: CASAIAWQGRYEQYF

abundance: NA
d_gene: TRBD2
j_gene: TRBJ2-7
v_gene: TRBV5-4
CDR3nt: TGTGCCAGCAGCTACGCGGGGGGGTTTTACGAGCAGTACTTC
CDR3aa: CASSYAGGFYEQYF

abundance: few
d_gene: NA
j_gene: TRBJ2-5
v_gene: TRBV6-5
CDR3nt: TGTGCCAGCAGTTCGCCGTACGGGACCCAGTACTTC
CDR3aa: CASSSPYGTQYF

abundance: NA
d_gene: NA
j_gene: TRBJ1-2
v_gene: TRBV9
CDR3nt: TGTGCCAGCAGCGTAGATCCCGGTCCTAACTATGGCTACACCTTC
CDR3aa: CASSVDPGPNYGYTF

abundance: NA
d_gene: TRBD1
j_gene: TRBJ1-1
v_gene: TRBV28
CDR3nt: TGTGCCAGCAGTTTCTTTGACAGGGCTAGAACTGAAGCTTTCTTT
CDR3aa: CASSFFDRARTEAFF

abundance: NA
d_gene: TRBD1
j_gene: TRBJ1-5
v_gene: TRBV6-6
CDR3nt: TGTGCCAGCAGTCTGGGACAGGGCCATCAGCCCCAGCATTTT
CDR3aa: CASSLGQGHQPQHF

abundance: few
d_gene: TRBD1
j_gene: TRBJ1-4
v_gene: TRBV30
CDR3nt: TGTGCCTGGAGAGGGGGGACAGGGTCACCCCGACGAGAAAAACTGTTTTTT
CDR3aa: CAWRGGTGSPRREKLFF